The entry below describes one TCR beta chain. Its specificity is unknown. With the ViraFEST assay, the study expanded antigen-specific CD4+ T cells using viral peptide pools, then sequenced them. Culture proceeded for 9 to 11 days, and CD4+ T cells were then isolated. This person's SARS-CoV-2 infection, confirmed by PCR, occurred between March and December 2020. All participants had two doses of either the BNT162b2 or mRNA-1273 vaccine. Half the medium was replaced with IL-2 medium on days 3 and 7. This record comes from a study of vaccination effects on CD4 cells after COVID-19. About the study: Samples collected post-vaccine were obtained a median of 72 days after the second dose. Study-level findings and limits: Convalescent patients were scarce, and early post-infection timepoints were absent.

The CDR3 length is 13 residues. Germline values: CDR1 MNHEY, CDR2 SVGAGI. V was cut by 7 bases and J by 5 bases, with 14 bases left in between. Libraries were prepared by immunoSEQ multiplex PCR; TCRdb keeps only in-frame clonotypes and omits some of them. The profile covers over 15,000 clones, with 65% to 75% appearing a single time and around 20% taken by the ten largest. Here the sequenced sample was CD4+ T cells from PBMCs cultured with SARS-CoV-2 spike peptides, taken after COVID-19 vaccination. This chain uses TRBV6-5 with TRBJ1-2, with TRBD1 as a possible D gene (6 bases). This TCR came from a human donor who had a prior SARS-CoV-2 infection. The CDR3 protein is CASTKDSKYGYTF. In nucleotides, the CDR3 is TGTGCCAGCACTAAGGACAGCAAATATGGCTACACCTTC.